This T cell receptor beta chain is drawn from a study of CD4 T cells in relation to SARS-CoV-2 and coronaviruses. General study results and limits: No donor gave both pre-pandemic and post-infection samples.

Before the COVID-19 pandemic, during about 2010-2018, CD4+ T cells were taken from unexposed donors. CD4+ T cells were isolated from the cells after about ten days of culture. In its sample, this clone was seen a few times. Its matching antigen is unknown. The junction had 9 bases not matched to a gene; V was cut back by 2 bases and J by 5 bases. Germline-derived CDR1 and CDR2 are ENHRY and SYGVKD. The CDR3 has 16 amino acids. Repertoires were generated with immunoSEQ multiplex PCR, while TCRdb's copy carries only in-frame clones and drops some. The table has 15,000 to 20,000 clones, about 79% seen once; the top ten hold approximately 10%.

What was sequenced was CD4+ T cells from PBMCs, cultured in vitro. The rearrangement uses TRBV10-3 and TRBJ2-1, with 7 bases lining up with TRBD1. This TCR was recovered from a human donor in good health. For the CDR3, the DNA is TGTGCCATCAGTGAGGCACAGGGGTCCCCCAACAATGAGCAGTTCTTC. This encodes CAISEAQGSPNNEQFF.